One and the same sample provided the 17 T cell receptor beta chains below, sequenced in a study of T cell repertoires in cytomegalovirus infection (dated by TCRdb to the late 2010s). The sample was run on an Illumina HiSeq 1500. In-frame beta chains were kept once TCRdb had trimmed the public reads at Q25 with fastp and called clones with MiXCR. For every CDR3 protein sequence, its rows merge into one entry that carries the most common genes and DNA. The sample contains fewer than 950,000 distinct CDR3 sequences, 32% of them found a single time. Around an eighth of the sample comes from the top ten. The sample's treatment or condition label, in plain terms: in vitro stimulation with specific CMV peptide epitopes to enrich CMV-specific T cells. These TCRs are of unknown antigen specificity. The sample consisted of cultured CD8+ T cells from PBMCs, taken from culture after CMV antigen stimulation. The receptors originated from a human donor in good health (CMV status not recorded). Some clones in this sample may be carry-over from other donors' samples.

In DNA form, the CDR3 reads TGTGCCAGCAGTCCCGGAACGGGTGGGACCCAGTACTTC. Translation gives CASSPGTGGTQYF. The rearrangement joins TRBV6-5 to TRBJ2-5; the D is unclear. Germline V lookup: CDR1 MNHEY, CDR2 SVGAGI. The CDR3 is 13 amino acids. The V end lost 5 bases, the J end lost 7 bases, and 14 bases lay between the germline ends.

The rearrangement links TRBV3-1 to TRBJ1-1; the D gene is possibly TRBD1 (5 bases). This CDR3 region has 16 residues. Germline CDR1 and CDR2: LGHDT and YNNKEL (reference sequence). Trimming pared 4 bases from V and 1 base from J, leaving 16 bases between. Here the CDR3 reads CASSLVQGRSNTEAFF. CDR3 DNA sequence: TGTGCCAGCAGCCTAGTCCAGGGTAGGTCGAACACTGAAGCTTTCTTT. Looking up the rest from reference TRBV3-1 and TRBJ1-1 gives the full variable domain: DTAVSQTPKYLVTQMGNDKSIKCEQNLGHDTMYWYKQDSKKFLKIMFSYNNKELIINETVPNRFSPKSPDKAHLNLHINSLELGDSAVYFCASSLVQGRSNTEAFFGQGTRLTVV.

The sample holds a few counts of this clonotype. This sequence joins TRBV4-1 and TRBJ2-3, with D uncertain. Trimming stripped 5 bases from V and 4 bases from J, with 7 bases between. The germline gives CDR1 MGHRA, CDR2 YSYEKL. This CDR3 comprises 12 residues. The CDR3 loop is CASSSDPDTQYF. The CDR3 DNA sequence: TGCGCCAGCAGCTCTGATCCAGATACGCAGTATTTT.

This chain links TRBV2 with TRBJ2-2; TRBD2 aligns across 11 bases. The CDR3 has 16 residues. The germline gives CDR1 SNHLY, CDR2 FYNNEI. Unmatched junction bases numbered 6, after V lost 5 bases and J lost 4 bases. The CDR3 sequence: CASSWLAGGPTGELFF. In DNA form, the CDR3 reads TGTGCCAGCAGTTGGCTAGCGGGGGGACCCACCGGGGAGCTGTTTTTT. Supplemented by reference TRBV2 and TRBJ2-2, the full variable domain reads EPEVTQTPSHQVTQMGQEVILRCVPISNHLYFYWYRQILGQKVEFLVSFYNNEISEKSEIFDDQFSVERPDGSNFTLKIRSTKLEDSAMYFCASSWLAGGPTGELFFGEGSRLTVL.

There are a few counts of this clonotype. The rearrangement joins TRBV7-9 to TRBJ2-7; 7 bases map to TRBD1. The CDR3 is made up of 15 amino acids. Germline loops: CDR1 SEHNR, CDR2 FQNEAQ (reference sequence). J lost 2 bases, V lost 4 bases, and 8 bases had no gene match. DNA for the CDR3: TGTGCCAGCAGCTCCTTCGGGACAGATACCTACGAGCAGTACTTC. Its protein product is CASSSFGTDTYEQYF.

CDR3 coding DNA: TGTGCCAGCGGTCCACAGGCACCTTATGGCTACACCTTC. It is translated as CASGPQAPYGYTF. V and J are TRBV9 and TRBJ1-2; D perhaps matches TRBD1 (5 bases). Germline-derived CDR1 and CDR2 are SGDLS and YYNGEE. V was shortened by 7 bases and J by 5 bases, with 15 bases between the two germline ends. This CDR3 is built from 13 residues.

The chain joins TRBV7-9 to TRBJ1-3; D is possibly TRBD1 (6 bases). This CDR3 has 16 amino acids. In germline, CDR1 is SEHNR, CDR2 FQNEAQ (reference sequence). The germline V and J ends were trimmed by 5 bases and 2 bases, with 16 bases remaining between them. CDR3 coding DNA: TGTGCCAGCAGCGTCCAGCCAGGGGAACCTGGAAACACCATATATTTT. It specifies CASSVQPGEPGNTIYF.

V usage is TRBV4-1 and J usage is TRBJ2-3; maybe TRBD2 (6 bases). The ends were cut back, 4 bases at V and 11 bases at J, with 19 bases in the middle. Germline V gene data show CDR1 as MGHRA and CDR2 as YSYEKL. The CDR3 runs 14 residues. CDR3 in DNA: TGCGCCAGCAGCCCCCGGGACTCTACCAGCCAGCAGTATTTT. Its protein is CASSPRDSTSQQYF.

This clonotype was recorded at least ten times. The genes are TRBV20-1 and TRBJ2-7; possibly TRBD1 for D (7 bases). The CDR3 is 15 amino acids. Germline V gives CDR1 DFQATT, CDR2 SNEGSKA (reference sequence). Between the trimmed V and J ends, which lost 5 bases and 9 bases, there was a span of 26 bases. The CDR3 nucleotides are TGCAGTGCTGACTCGGGGGACAGTGGGTACGGGGGGCAGTACTTC. Translating it yields CSADSGDSGYGGQYF.

This clonotype was seen ten or more times. J is TRBJ2-1 and V is TRBV11-2; 10 bases are shared with TRBD1. Germline CDR1 SGHAT, CDR2 FQNNGV. There are 16 residues in the CDR3. The trim removed 5 bases at V and 4 bases at J, leaving 8 bases unmatched. The CDR3 DNA reads TGTGCCAGCAGCACCGCCGGGACAGGGGTATACAATGAGCAGTTCTTC. Protein product: CASSTAGTGVYNEQFF.

The chain combines TRBV10-3 with TRBJ1-5, with unresolved D. The CDR3 runs to 16 residues. Trimming removed 0 bases from V and 0 bases from J, with 9 bases in between. Germline-derived CDR1 and CDR2 are ENHRY and SYGVKD. CDR3 sequence reads: CAISESTEYSNQPQHF. Here the CDR3 DNA reads TGTGCCATCAGTGAGTCGACGGAGTATAGCAATCAGCCCCAGCATTTT.

This clonotype was observed a few times. This sequence joins TRBV6-5 and TRBJ1-1, with D hard to call. With 5 bases removed from V and 1 base from J, the gap between germline ends came to 23 bases. The CDR3 has 18 residues. The germline gives CDR1 MNHEY, CDR2 SVGAGI. CDR3 sequence reads: CASSVTNTLYYGNTEAFF. CDR3 nucleotide sequence: TGTGCCAGCAGTGTTACTAATACTCTTTACTATGGGAACACTGAAGCTTTCTTT.

The chain couples TRBV7-2 to TRBJ1-6; 8 positions agree with TRBD1. From germline, CDR1 is SGHTA and CDR2 FQGNSA. CDR3 size: 14 residues. Unmatched junction bases numbered 5, after V lost 2 bases and J lost 11 bases. CDR3 loop: CASSLMDRDTPLHF. CDR3 nucleotides: TGTGCCAGCAGCTTAATGGACAGGGACACACCCCTCCACTTT.

Comment on this clonotype: Since a much larger clone is just one base distant, this may be a read error. The chain joins TRBV18 to TRBJ1-5; D possibly corresponds to TRBD1 (6 bases). The J call may be faulty, since TRBJ2-3 better matches the DNA end. The CDR3 length is 17 residues. Germline CDR1 KGHSH, CDR2 LQKENI. The CDR3 loop reads CASSGGGQGSSNQPQYF. DNA for the CDR3: TGTGCCAGCTCCGGTGGCGGCCAGGGGAGTAGCAATCAGCCCCAGTATTTT.

The chain is built from TRBV7-9 and TRBJ2-5; D is possibly TRBD1 or TRBD2 (5 bases each). Trimming pared 5 bases from V and 5 bases from J, leaving 9 bases between. CDR1 SEHNR and CDR2 FQNEAQ come from the germline V gene (reference sequence). The CDR3 covers 12 residues. In DNA, the CDR3 is TGTGCCAGCAGCAGAGAGGGGGAGACCCAGTACTTC. This translates into CASSREGETQYF.

This clonotype appeared a few times. Here the CDR3 reads CASHPGHTDTQYF. The CDR3 bases are TGTGCCAGCCATCCGGGTCACACAGATACGCAGTATTTT. The J gene is TRBJ2-3, the V gene TRBV27, with no clear D. Germline CDR1 is MNHEY and CDR2 is SMNVEV (reference sequence). The CDR3 consists of 13 residues. Trimming stripped 8 bases from V and 2 bases from J, with 11 bases between.

This clonotype was counted a few times. J is TRBJ1-1 and V is TRBV6-1; unclear D gene. The CDR3 is made up of 14 amino acids. Deletions cut 7 bases from V and 3 bases from J, with 15 bases between. CDR1 is MNHNS, CDR2 SASEGT, per germline. CDR3 amino acids: CASTIQSGYTEAFF. The CDR3, as DNA: TGTGCCAGCACCATTCAGTCCGGGTACACTGAAGCTTTCTTT.